This T cell receptor beta chain is drawn from a study of blood T cell repertoires in COVID-19. Study in general: The United States, Italy and Spain were the sources of the acute and convalescent COVID-19 samples. Nucleic acid was either cDNA or gDNA, and it came from T cells, B-cell-depleted T cells, or PBMCs.

V dropped 3 bases and J dropped 10; count of bases not matched to a gene: 3. Per the germline V gene, CDR1 is SGHNT and CDR2 is YYREEE (reference sequence). The CDR3 spans 12 residues. As handled by the study authors: Reference gene primer amplification yielded estimated nucleated cell counts. Assay: immunoSEQ multiplex PCR; the TCRdb copy retains only in-frame clones and omits some. Clonal size and the V and J genes are those of that table, whereas D and trimming came from the DNA. The sample lists 60,000 to 80,000 clones; about nine tenths were seen once. This sequence joins TRBV5-4 and TRBJ2-2, with 7 bases aligning to TRBD1. This sequence originates from a woman aged 65 to 85 with acute or convalescent COVID-19. Sequenced input: peripheral blood. The chain's CDR3 is CASSSGTAELFF. The CDR3 nucleotides are TGTGCCAGCAGCTCCGGGACAGCGGAGCTGTTTTTT.